This is a list of T cell receptor beta chains from one sample in a study of blood T cells in healthy people across ages. Via MiXCR, TCRdb re-called the 5' RACE reads, giving one row per CDR3 protein. The sample carries under 1,000,000 distinct CDR3 sequences, around half recorded once. Sequencing was carried out using blood. These receptors all stem from a man older than 75 in good health. CDR3s include the opening cysteine and the closing phenylalanine or tryptophan. Fields, in order: D gene, clone size, V gene, J gene, CDR3 protein, CDR3 DNA. The D gene is left open where the match is weak. The size entry is marked missing in some rows and otherwise reads once, few, many or a size class.

d_gene: TRBD2
abundance: .
v_gene: TRBV7-3
j_gene: TRBJ2-1
CDR3aa: CASSLTPPTSGSNEQFF
CDR3nt: TGTGCCAGCAGCTTAACCCCCCCCACTAGCGGGAGCAATGAGCAGTTCTTC

d_gene: .
abundance: .
v_gene: TRBV5-8
j_gene: TRBJ2-7
CDR3aa: CASSLLTDYEQYF
CDR3nt: TGTGCCAGCAGCTTACTGACAGACTACGAGCAGTACTTC

d_gene: TRBD2
abundance: few
v_gene: TRBV7-6
j_gene: TRBJ2-1
CDR3aa: CASSFGTSVDEQFF
CDR3nt: TGTGCCAGCAGCTTCGGGACTAGCGTCGATGAGCAGTTCTTC

d_gene: TRBD2
abundance: .
v_gene: TRBV5-1
j_gene: TRBJ2-7
CDR3aa: CASSLSGLASYEQYF
CDR3nt: TGCGCCAGCAGCTTGAGTGGACTAGCGAGTTACGAGCAGTACTTC

d_gene: TRBD2
abundance: .
v_gene: TRBV9
j_gene: TRBJ2-5
CDR3aa: CASSVERLAQETQYF
CDR3nt: TGTGCCAGCAGCGTAGAACGACTAGCTCAAGAGACCCAGTACTTC

d_gene: .
abundance: few
v_gene: TRBV12-3/TRBV12-4
j_gene: TRBJ2-7
CDR3aa: CASSPGRATTYEQYF
CDR3nt: TGTGCCAGCAGCCCCGGGAGAGCAACTACCTACGAGCAGTACTTC

d_gene: .
abundance: .
v_gene: TRBV7-2
j_gene: TRBJ2-1
CDR3aa: CASSLGGRQAHETQFF
CDR3nt: TGTGCCAGCAGCTTAGGGGGGAGACAAGCTCACGAGACCCAGTTCTTC

d_gene: .
abundance: .
v_gene: TRBV9
j_gene: TRBJ2-2
CDR3aa: CASSSQPDTSLELFF
CDR3nt: TGTGCCAGCAGCTCACAACCGGACACGTCACTAGAGCTGTTTTTT

d_gene: TRBD2
abundance: .
v_gene: TRBV10-3
j_gene: TRBJ2-7
CDR3aa: CAISGPGTRAYEQYF
CDR3nt: TGTGCCATCAGTGGTCCCGGGACTAGAGCCTACGAGCAGTACTTC

d_gene: .
abundance: .
v_gene: TRBV11-2
j_gene: TRBJ2-4
CDR3aa: CASSLRQGLAKNIQYF
CDR3nt: TGTGCCAGCAGCTTAAGACAGGGACTAGCCAAAAACATTCAGTACTTC

d_gene: .
abundance: once
v_gene: TRBV4-1
j_gene: TRBJ1-1
CDR3aa: CASSHQQFLGLAEMNTEAFF
CDR3nt: TGCGCCAGCAGCCACCAACAGTTTCTCGGACTAGCGGAGATGAACACTGAAGCTTTCTTT

d_gene: .
abundance: few
v_gene: TRBV30
j_gene: TRBJ2-1
CDR3aa: CAWRGTAYNEQFF
CDR3nt: TGTGCCTGGAGGGGGACTGCCTACAATGAGCAGTTCTTC

d_gene: TRBD1
abundance: .
v_gene: TRBV6-2/TRBV6-3
j_gene: TRBJ2-6
CDR3aa: CASSYLGTGVSGANVLTF
CDR3nt: TGTGCCAGCAGTTACTTGGGGACAGGAGTCTCTGGGGCCAACGTCCTGACTTTC